The clone carrying this TCR beta chain was seen at least ten times. Its antigen is still unknown. The data derive from a study of CD8 T cells in ankylosing spondylitis. Study-wide findings and caveats: Enrichment of disease-linked clones was reportedly significant in matched ankylosing spondylitis synovial fluid.

TCRdb re-called the 5' RACE reads through MiXCR, storing one row per CDR3 protein. The sample carries 240,000 or so distinct CDR3 sequences, around 11% recorded once. CDR3 length: 18 amino acids. CDR1 KGHSH and CDR2 LQKENI come from the germline V gene. The junction had 15 bases not matched to a gene; V was cut back by 3 bases and J by 2 bases. The sequence was obtained from a male donor with ankylosing spondylitis or in good health (not recorded which). The rearrangement uses TRBV18 and TRBJ2-7; 8 bases line up with TRBD2. Source material: blood, either unsorted or a sorted T cell fraction (not recorded which). CDR3 region: CASSPALGLAKGPYEQYF. In DNA, the CDR3 is TGTGCCAGCTCACCGGCCCTTGGACTAGCTAAGGGACCCTACGAGCAGTACTTC.